The 11 T cell receptor beta chains below were found in one sample sequenced in a study of T cells after somatic rescue of genetic block. Sequenced by immunoSEQ multiplex PCR; TCRdb stores in-frame clones only, minus some. This sample has over 95,000 clones, with 75% to 95% found just once. The source material was peripheral blood mononuclear cells (PBMCs). The receptors shown here come from a woman aged 18-35 years.

The chain employs TRBV30 and TRBJ2-5; D not certain. CDR3 length: 13 amino acids. Deletions cut 2 bases from V and 5 bases from J, with 12 bases between. Germline values: CDR1 GTSNPN, CDR2 SVGIG (reference sequence). Here the CDR3 DNA reads TGTGCCTGGAGTACCCGGGTACGGGAGACCCAGTACTTC. Protein: CAWSTRVRETQYF.

The chain employs TRBV10-3 and TRBJ2-5; TRBD1 or TRBD2 may be the D gene (5 bases each). This CDR3 is built from 16 residues. The germline V gene has CDR1 ENHRY and CDR2 SYGVKD. V lost 6 bases, J lost 5 bases, and 22 bases lay in between. The CDR3 coding sequence is TGTGCCATCAGGCCGGAAGCCAGGGAGCTGAGGGAGACCCAGTACTTC. Its translation is CAIRPEARELRETQYF.

The chain recombines TRBV18 with TRBJ1-3; weak D call: TRBD1 (5 bases). This CDR3 spans 17 amino acids. V shed 3 bases and J shed 0 bases, with 15 bases lying between them. Germline loops: CDR1 KGHSH, CDR2 LQKENI. This CDR3 reads CASSPHRQGFSGNTIYF. The DNA of the CDR3 is TGTGCCAGCTCACCCCATCGGCAGGGTTTCTCTGGAAACACCATATATTTT.

V is TRBV30 and J is TRBJ1-4, with no clear D. With 7 bases removed from V and 0 bases from J, the gap between germline ends came to 12 bases. This CDR3 has 14 residues. Germline CDR1 reads GTSNPN; CDR2 reads SVGIG (reference sequence). Here the CDR3 reads CASEGKATNEKLFF. The CDR3 DNA is TGTGCCTCGGAAGGTAAAGCAACTAATGAAAAACTGTTTTTT.

This chain uses TRBV30 with TRBJ2-5; the D is unclear. The J call may be in error: the DNA end matches TRBJ2-7 better. There are 13 residues in the CDR3. Germline loops: CDR1 GTSNPN, CDR2 SVGIG (reference sequence). CDR3 DNA: TGTGCCTGGAATGGCGGCCTAACCTACGAGCAGTACTTC. This sequence encodes CAWNGGLTYEQYF.

This clone showed up just a few times. Relative to the germline gene, one junction end is altered; a read error may explain this. This chain uses TRBV20-1 with TRBJ1-1; no definite D call. CDR3 length equals 8 residues. The V gene's germline CDR1 is DFQATT and CDR2 SNEGSKA (reference sequence). CDR3 DNA: TGCAGTGCTAGAGAAACGGGGTTT. Translated, it gives CSARETGF.

The chain employs TRBV4-2 and TRBJ2-1; D may be TRBD2 (5 bases). The germline V and J ends were trimmed by 1 base and 9 bases, with 7 bases remaining between them. Germline V gives CDR1 LGHNA, CDR2 YNFKEQ. The CDR3 loop spans 12 amino acids. CDR3 region: CASSQVEGEQFF. CDR3 coding DNA: TGTGCCAGCAGCCAAGTAGAGGGTGAGCAGTTCTTC.

V is TRBV30 and J is TRBJ1-2; TRBD1 is a possible D gene (6 bases). Per the germline V gene, CDR1 is GTSNPN and CDR2 is SVGIG (reference sequence). This CDR3 comprises 11 residues. The V end was cut by 6 bases, the J end by 5 bases, with 10 bases between. The CDR3 reads CACPGAYGYTF. As DNA, the CDR3 is TGTGCCTGTCCAGGGGCTTATGGCTACACCTTC.

This clone was picked up one time. The chain has TRBV5-1 and TRBJ1-1; D gene uncertain. V lost 1 base to trimming and J lost 8 bases, with 9 bases between them. The CDR3 covers 12 residues. In germline, CDR1 is SGHRS, CDR2 YFSETQ. In DNA form, the CDR3 reads TGCGCCAGCAGCTTGACCGGCGGAGAAGCTTTCTTT. Protein sequence: CASSLTGGEAFF. The full variable domain, in which reference TRBV5-1 and TRBJ1-1 provide the parts outside the CDR3, is KAGVTQTPRYLIKTRGQQVTLSCSPISGHRSVSWYQQTPGQGLQFLFEYFSETQRNKGNFPGRFSGRQFSNSRSEMNVSTLELGDSALYLCASSLTGGEAFFGQGTRLTVV.

V and J are TRBV7-8 and TRBJ2-3, with D hard to call. The germline V gene has CDR1 SGHVS and CDR2 FQNEAQ. This CDR3 comprises 13 residues. The V end was cut by 1 base, the J end by 3 bases, with 5 bases between. The DNA of the CDR3 is TGTGCCAGCAGCTTAGGACGGACAGATACGCAGTATTTT. This encodes CASSLGRTDTQYF.

V usage is TRBV5-1 and J usage is TRBJ2-3; D is undetermined. Deletions cut 4 bases from V and 0 bases from J, with 12 bases between. The germline V gene encodes CDR1 SGHRS and CDR2 YFSETQ. This CDR3 region has 15 residues. In DNA form, the CDR3 reads TGCGCCAGCAGCCCTAGAGGTGATAGCACAGATACGCAGTATTTT. It translates to CASSPRGDSTDTQYF. Supplemented by reference TRBV5-1 and TRBJ2-3, the full variable domain reads KAGVTQTPRYLIKTRGQQVTLSCSPISGHRSVSWYQQTPGQGLQFLFEYFSETQRNKGNFPGRFSGRQFSNSRSEMNVSTLELGDSALYLCASSPRGDSTDTQYFGPGTRLTVL.